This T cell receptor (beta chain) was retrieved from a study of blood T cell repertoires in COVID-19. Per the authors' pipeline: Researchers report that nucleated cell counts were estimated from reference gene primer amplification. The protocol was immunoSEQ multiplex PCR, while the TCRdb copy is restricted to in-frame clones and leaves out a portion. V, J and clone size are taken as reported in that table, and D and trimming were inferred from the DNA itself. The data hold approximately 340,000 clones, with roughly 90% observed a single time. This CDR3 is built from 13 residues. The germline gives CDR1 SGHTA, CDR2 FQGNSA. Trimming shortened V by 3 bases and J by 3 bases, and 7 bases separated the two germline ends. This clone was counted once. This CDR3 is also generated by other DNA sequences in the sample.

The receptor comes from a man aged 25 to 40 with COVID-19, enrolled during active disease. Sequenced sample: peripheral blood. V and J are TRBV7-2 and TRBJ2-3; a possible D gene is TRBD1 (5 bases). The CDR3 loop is CASSFQGTDTQYF. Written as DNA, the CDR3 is TGTGCCAGCAGCTTCCAGGGAACAGATACGCAGTATTTT.